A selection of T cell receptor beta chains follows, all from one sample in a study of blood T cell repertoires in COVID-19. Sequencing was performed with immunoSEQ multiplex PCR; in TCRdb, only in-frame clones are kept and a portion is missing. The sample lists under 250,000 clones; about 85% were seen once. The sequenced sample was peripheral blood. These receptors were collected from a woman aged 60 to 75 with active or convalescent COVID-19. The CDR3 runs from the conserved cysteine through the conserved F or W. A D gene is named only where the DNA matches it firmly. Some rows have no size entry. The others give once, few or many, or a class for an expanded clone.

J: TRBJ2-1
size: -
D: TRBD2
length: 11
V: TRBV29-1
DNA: TGCAGCGTTGAGGGGACTAGCCGGGAGTTCTTC
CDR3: CSVEGTSREFF

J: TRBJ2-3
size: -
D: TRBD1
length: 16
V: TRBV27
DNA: TGTGCCAGCAGTTTATCGAGGGACAGGGGGACAGATACGCAGTATTTT
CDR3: CASSLSRDRGTDTQYF

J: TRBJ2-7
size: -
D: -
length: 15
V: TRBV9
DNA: TGTGCCAGCAGCGTAGGACCCGGCCACGGGGACGAGCAGTACTTC
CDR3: CASSVGPGHGDEQYF

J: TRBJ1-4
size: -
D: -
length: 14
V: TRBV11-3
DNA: TGTGCCAGCAGCCCCCGGCGGGGGGCGGAAAAACTGTTTTTT
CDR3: CASSPRRGAEKLFF

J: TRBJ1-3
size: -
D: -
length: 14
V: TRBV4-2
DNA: TGTGCCAGCAGCCAAGGACAGGACGGAAACACCATATATTTT
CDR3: CASSQGQDGNTIYF

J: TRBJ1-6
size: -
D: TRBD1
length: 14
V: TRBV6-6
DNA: TGTGCTCACCGACAGGGAACAGGAGTTGCACCCCTCCACTTT
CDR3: CAHRQGTGVAPLHF

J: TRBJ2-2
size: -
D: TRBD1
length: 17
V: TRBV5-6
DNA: TGTGCCAGCAGCCCAGGGACAGGGGGATTGAACACCGGGGAGCTGTTTTTT
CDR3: CASSPGTGGLNTGELFF

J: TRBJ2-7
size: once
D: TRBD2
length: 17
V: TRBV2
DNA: TGTGCCAGCAGTCTACGACCCACTAGCGGGAGTACCTACGAGCAGTACTTC
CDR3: CASSLRPTSGSTYEQYF

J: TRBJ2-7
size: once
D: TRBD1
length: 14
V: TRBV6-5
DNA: TGTGCCAGCATCCGGGACAGGGCCTTCTACGAGCAGTACTTC
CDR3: CASIRDRAFYEQYF

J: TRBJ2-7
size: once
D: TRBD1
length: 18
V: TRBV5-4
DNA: TGTGCCAGCAGCTTGGCCACTAGTCGGACAGGGGGCCCCTACGAGCAGTACTTC
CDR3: CASSLATSRTGGPYEQYF

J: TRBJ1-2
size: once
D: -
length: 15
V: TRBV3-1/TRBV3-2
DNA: TGTGCCAGCAGCCAAGTCACAGGGTTCACTTCGGGCTACACCTTC
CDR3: CASSQVTGFTSGYTF

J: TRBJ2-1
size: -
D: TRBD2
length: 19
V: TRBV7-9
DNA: TGTGCCAGCAGCTTAGGACTAGCGGGGGCCCGGCCCACCTACAATGAGCAGTTCTTC
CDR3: CASSLGLAGARPTYNEQFF

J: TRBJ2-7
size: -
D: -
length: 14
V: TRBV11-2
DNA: TGTGCCAGCAGCCCTCGACTAGGGTCCTACGAGCAGTACTTC
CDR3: CASSPRLGSYEQYF

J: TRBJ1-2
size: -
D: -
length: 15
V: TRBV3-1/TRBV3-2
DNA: TGTGCCAGCAGCCAAGGCATACTGTGGAACTATGGCTACACCTTC
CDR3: CASSQGILWNYGYTF

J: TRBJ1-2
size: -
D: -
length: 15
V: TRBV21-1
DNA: TGTGCCAGCAGCAAGGCTGGACAGGGTTCTCATGGCTACACCTTC
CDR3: CASSKAGQGSHGYTF

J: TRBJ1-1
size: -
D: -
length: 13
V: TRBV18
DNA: TGTGCCACCGACACAGGGATGAACACTGAAGCTTTCTTT
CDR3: CATDTGMNTEAFF

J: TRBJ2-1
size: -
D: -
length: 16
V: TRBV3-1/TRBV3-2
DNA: TGTGCCAGCAGCCAAGCGGGACTGGGCTCCTACAATGAGCAGTTCTTC
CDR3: CASSQAGLGSYNEQFF

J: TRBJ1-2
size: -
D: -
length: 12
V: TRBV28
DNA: TGTGCCAGCAGTATCACGGGGGGTGGCTACACCTTC
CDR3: CASSITGGGYTF

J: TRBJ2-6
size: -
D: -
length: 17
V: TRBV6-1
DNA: TGTGCCAGCAGTGAATCCCACTACAGGGTTGGGGCCAACGTCCTGACTTTC
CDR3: CASSESHYRVGANVLTF

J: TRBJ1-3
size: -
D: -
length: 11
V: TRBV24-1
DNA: TGTGCCACCAGTGCGGGGAACACCATATATTTT
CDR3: CATSAGNTIYF

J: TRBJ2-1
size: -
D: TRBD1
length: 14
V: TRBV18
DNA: TGTGCCACGCTTCGGACAGGGGGCCCGAATGAGCAGTTCTTC
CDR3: CATLRTGGPNEQFF

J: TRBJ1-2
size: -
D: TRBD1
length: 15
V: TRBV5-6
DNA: TGTGCCAGCAGCTTCTGGACAGGGGGCAGGGGAGGCTACACCTTC
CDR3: CASSFWTGGRGGYTF

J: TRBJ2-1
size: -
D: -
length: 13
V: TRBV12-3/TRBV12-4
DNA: TGTGCCAGCAGCCTAGGACGGGGGAATGAGCAGTTCTTC
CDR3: CASSLGRGNEQFF

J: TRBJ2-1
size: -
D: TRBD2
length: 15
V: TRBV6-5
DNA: TGTGCCAGCAGTTACTCCGCGGGGGGCCAGGGTGAGCAGTTCTTC
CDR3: CASSYSAGGQGEQFF

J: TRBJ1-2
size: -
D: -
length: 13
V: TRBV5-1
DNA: TGCGCCAGCAGCTCGGGAGACCGGGTCGGCTACACCTTC
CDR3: CASSSGDRVGYTF

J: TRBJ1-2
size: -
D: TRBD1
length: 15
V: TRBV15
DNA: TGTGCCACCAGCCGCGACCGGACAGGGGGCTATGGCTACACCTTC
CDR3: CATSRDRTGGYGYTF

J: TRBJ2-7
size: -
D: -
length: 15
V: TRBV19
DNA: TGTGCCAGTAGCATCGACAGGACGAGCTCCTACGAGCAGTACTTC
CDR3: CASSIDRTSSYEQYF

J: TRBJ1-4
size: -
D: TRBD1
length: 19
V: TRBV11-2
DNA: TGTGCCAGCAGCTTACCTCATCCGGACAGGGTCTTTTCAAAAGAAAAACTGTTTTTT
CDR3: CASSLPHPDRVFSKEKLFF

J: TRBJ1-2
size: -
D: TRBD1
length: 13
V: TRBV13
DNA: TGTGCCAGCAGCTTACAAGGGGGCTGGGGCTACACCTTC
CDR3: CASSLQGGWGYTF

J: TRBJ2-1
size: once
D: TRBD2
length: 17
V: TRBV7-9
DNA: TGTGCCAGCAGCTTGTCAGGACTAGCGGGGGGAGGTAATGAGCAGTTCTTC
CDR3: CASSLSGLAGGGNEQFF

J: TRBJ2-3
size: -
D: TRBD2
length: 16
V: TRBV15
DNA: TGTGCCACCAGCAGAGACATTGGGGAGGGAGGGGATACGCAGTATTTT
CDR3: CATSRDIGEGGDTQYF

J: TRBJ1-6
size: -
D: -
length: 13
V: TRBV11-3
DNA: TGTGCCAGCAGCCGCAGGGGAAATTCACCCCTCCACTTT
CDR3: CASSRRGNSPLHF

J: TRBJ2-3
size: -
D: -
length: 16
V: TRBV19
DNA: TGTGCCAGTAGCCAGAGGGTCCGGGTTCCAATAGATACGCAGTATTTT
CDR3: CASSQRVRVPIDTQYF

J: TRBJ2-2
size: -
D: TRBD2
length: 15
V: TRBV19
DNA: TGTGCCAGTAGTCCGTCCCCGGGAGGAGCCGGGGAGCTGTTTTTT
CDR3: CASSPSPGGAGELFF

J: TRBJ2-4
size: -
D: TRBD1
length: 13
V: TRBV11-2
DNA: TGTGCCAGCAGCACCAGGGGGCTGGACATTCAGTACTTC
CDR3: CASSTRGLDIQYF

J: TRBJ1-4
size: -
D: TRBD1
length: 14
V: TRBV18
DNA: TGTGCCAGCTCACCGACAGGGAATAATGAAAAACTGTTTTTT
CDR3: CASSPTGNNEKLFF

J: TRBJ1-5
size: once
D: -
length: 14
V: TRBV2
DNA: TGTGCCAGTACCTATGGCAGGGAAGGTCAGCCCCAGCATTTT
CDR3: CASTYGREGQPQHF